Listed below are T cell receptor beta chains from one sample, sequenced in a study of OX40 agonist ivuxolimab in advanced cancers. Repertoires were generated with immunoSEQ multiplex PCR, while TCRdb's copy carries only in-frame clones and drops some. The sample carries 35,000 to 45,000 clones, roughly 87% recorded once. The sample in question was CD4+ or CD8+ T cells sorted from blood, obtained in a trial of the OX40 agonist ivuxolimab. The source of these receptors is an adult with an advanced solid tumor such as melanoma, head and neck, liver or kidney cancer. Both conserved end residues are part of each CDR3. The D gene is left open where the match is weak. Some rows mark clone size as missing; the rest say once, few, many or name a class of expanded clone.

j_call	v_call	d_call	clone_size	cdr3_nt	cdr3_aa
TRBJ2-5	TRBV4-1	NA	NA	TGCGCCAGCAGCTCCCTCTCCAAACCCACAGAGACCCAGTACTTC	CASSSLSKPTETQYF
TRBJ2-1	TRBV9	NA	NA	TGTGCCAGCAATATAGACGGTCCTGAGCAGTTCTTC	CASNIDGPEQFF
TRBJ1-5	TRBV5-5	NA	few	TGTGCCAGCAGCTTCGGTCAAAGTCTGCAGCCCCAGCATTTT	CASSFGQSLQPQHF
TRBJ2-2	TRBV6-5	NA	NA	TGTGCCAGCAGGACGGCCAACACCGGGAAGCTGTTTTTT	CASRTANTGKLFF
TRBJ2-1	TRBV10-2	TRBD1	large	TGCGCCAGCAGTGAGTCGGGGACAGGGGGCAACAATGAGCAGTTCTTC	CASSESGTGGNNEQFF
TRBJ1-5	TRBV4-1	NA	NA	TGCGCCAGCAGCCAAGAATCAAATGTTGCCCGGGCTTATCAGCCCCAGCATTTT	CASSQESNVARAYQPQHF
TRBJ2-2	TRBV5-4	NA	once	TGTGCCAGCAGGGTAGCGAACACCGGGGAGCTGTTTTTT	CASRVANTGELFF
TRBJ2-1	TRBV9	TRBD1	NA	TGTGCCAGCAGCGTAGACGACGGGACAGGGGTCAATGAGCAGTTCTTC	CASSVDDGTGVNEQFF
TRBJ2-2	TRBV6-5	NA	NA	TGTGCCAGCAGTAGCGGGTTAAACACCGGGGAGCTGTTTTTT	CASSSGLNTGELFF
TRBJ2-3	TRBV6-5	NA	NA	TGTGCCAGCAGTGGACCATCTGATACGCAGTATTTT	CASSGPSDTQYF
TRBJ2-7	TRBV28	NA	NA	TGTGCCAGCAGTTTTTTACCGACAGAAACCTACGAGCAGTACTTC	CASSFLPTETYEQYF
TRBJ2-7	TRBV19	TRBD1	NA	TGTGCCAGTAGTATCCCCGGACAGGGCTACGAGCAGTACTTC	CASSIPGQGYEQYF
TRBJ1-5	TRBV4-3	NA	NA	TGCGCCAGCAGCCAAGAGCTAGTACAGAATCAGCCCCAGCATTTT	CASSQELVQNQPQHF
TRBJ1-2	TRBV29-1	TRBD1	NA	TGCAGCGTTGAAGACGGGACAGGATACGGCTATGGCTACACCTTC	CSVEDGTGYGYGYTF
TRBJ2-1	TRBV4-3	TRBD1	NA	TGCGCCAGCAGCCCAACAGGGGGCGTTTGGAATGAGCAGTTCTTC	CASSPTGGVWNEQFF
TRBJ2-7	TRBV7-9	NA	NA	TGTGCCAGCAGCGTAGCCGTTGAGCAGTACTTC	CASSVAVEQYF
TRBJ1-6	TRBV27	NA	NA	TGTGCCAGCAGACCCGGGACCTCTGGATCACCCCTCCACTTT	CASRPGTSGSPLHF
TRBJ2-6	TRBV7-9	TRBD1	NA	TGTGCCAGCAGCCCCCGGGACAGCAAATTCTCTGGGGCCAACGTCCTGACTTTC	CASSPRDSKFSGANVLTF
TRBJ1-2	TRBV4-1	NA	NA	TGCGCCAGCAGCCACCCGGACCCGGGGAATGGCTACACCTTC	CASSHPDPGNGYTF
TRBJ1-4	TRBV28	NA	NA	TGTGCCAGCACCCCAACTATGGATGAAAAACTGTTTTTT	CASTPTMDEKLFF
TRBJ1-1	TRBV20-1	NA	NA	TGCAGTGCTGAAAACACTGAAGCTTTCTTT	CSAENTEAFF
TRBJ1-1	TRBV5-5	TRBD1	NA	TGTGCCAGCAGCTTAGGGGACAGTGAAGCTTTCTTT	CASSLGDSEAFF
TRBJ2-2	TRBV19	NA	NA	TGTGCCAGTAGTCCCCCGGTTCGGGGGCTCACCGGGGAGCTGTTTTTT	CASSPPVRGLTGELFF
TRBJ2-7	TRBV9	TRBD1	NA	TGTGCCAGCAGCGTAGGAGGGGGACAGGGGGCCTACGAGCAGTACTTC	CASSVGGGQGAYEQYF
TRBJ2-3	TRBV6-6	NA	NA	TGTGCCAGCAGTTACTCAGGGGTGGGCGCAGATACGCAGTATTTT	CASSYSGVGADTQYF
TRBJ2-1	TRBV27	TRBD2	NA	TGTGCCAGCAGCTGGACTAGCGGGGGGGTCAATGAGCAGTTCTTC	CASSWTSGGVNEQFF
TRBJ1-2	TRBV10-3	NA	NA	TGTGCCATCAACCGCGATGAATCTAACTATGGCTACACCTTC	CAINRDESNYGYTF
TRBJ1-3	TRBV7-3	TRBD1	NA	TGTGCCAGCAGCTTAGGGGCAACAGGGGTAGGTGGAAACACCATATATTTT	CASSLGATGVGGNTIYF
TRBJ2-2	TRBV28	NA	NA	TGTGCCAGCCGGCAACCGGTTACGAACACCGGGGAGCTGTTTTTT	CASRQPVTNTGELFF
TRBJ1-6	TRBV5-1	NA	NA	TGCGCCAGCAGCCCGACGGAAAATTCACCCCTCCACTTT	CASSPTENSPLHF
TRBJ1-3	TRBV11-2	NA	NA	TGTGCCAGCCGTGCTTTTGGTGCCGGCATCTCTGGAAACACCATATATTTT	CASRAFGAGISGNTIYF
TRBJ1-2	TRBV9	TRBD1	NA	TGTGCCAGCAGCGAACAGGGGGGAGCTAACTATGGCTACACCTTC	CASSEQGGANYGYTF
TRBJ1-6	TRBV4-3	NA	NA	TGCGCCAGCAGCCAAGAGAGGGGTAAACCCCTCCACTTT	CASSQERGKPLHF
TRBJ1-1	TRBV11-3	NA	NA	TGTGCCAGCAGCTCGGGGAGGAACACTGAAGCTTTCTTT	CASSSGRNTEAFF
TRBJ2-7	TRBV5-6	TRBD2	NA	TGTGCCAGCAGCCCGGGGGGAACCGAGCAGTACTTC	CASSPGGTEQYF
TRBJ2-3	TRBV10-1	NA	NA	TGCGCCAGCAGTGAGTCGAAGGGGGACACAGATACGCAGTATTTT	CASSESKGDTDTQYF
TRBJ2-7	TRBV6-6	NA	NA	TGTGCCAGCAGTTACTCAAGGGAATTTTTCCACGAGCAGTACTTC	CASSYSREFFHEQYF
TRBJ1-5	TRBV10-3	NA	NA	TGTGCCATCAGTGAGTCCAGGGGAATGGGGCTTTATAGCAATCAGCCCCAGCATTTT	CAISESRGMGLYSNQPQHF
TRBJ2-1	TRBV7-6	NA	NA	TGTGCCAGCAGCCTCGGCGGGTTCTACAATGAGCAGTTCTTC	CASSLGGFYNEQFF
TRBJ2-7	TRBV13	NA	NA	TGTGCCAGCAGCTTAGGCAGGTCATACGAGCAGTACTTC	CASSLGRSYEQYF